This TCR beta chain was captured in a study of cytomegalovirus exposure and HLA in healthy donors. The study's findings and limits: TCR association rates varied by HLA locus in a later analysis, with DRB1 highest and HLA-C lowest. Information on immune exposure was restricted to one variable (CMV serostatus).

Germline CDR1 and CDR2: MGHDK and SYGVNS. The V and J ends lost 1 base and 4 bases respectively, with 17 bases between them. The CDR3 contains 16 residues. The PCR was carried out with 60 Vbeta primers and 13 Jbeta primers. In the authors' workflow: Unique TCR beta chains numbered about 80 million in a later analysis, with about 9.9 million shared. The data were produced by immunoSEQ multiplex PCR, yet TCRdb's version contains in-frame clones alone and is incomplete. V, J and clone size are those of that table, while D and trimming were read from the DNA. The sample holds about 25,000 clones, about four fifths seen once. With regard to this clone: Its cognate antigen is unknown.

This sequence joins TRBV25-1 and TRBJ2-7, with D hard to call. The TCR sequence derives from a male donor in good health and CMV-seronegative. Input material: PBMCs. The DNA for the CDR3 is TGTGCCAGCAGTGAATTCATCGCAGGCCTTACTTACGAGCAGTACTTC. Translating gives CASSEFIAGLTYEQYF.